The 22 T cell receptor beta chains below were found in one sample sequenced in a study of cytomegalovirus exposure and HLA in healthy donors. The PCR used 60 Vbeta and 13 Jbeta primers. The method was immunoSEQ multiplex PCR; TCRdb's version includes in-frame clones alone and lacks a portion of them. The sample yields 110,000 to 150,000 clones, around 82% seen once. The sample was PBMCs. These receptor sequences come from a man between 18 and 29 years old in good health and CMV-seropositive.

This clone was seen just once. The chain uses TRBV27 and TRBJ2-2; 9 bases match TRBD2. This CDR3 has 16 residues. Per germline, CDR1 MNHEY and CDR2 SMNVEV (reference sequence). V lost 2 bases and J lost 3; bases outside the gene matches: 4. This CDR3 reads CASSLPSGDYTGELFF. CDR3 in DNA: TGTGCCAGCAGTTTACCTAGCGGGGACTACACCGGGGAGCTGTTTTTT.

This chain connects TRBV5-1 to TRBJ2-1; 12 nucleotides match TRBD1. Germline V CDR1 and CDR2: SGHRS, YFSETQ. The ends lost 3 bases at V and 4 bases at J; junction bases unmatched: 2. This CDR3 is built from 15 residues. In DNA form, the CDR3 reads TGCGCCAGCAGCTCGGGACAGGGGGCATACAATGAGCAGTTCTTC. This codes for CASSSGQGAYNEQFF.

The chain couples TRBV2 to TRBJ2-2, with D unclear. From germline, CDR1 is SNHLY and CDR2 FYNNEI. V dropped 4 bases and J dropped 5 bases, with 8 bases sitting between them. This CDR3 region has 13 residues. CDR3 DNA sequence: TGTGCCAGCAGTGTGGCCGGGACCGGGGAGCTGTTTTTT. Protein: CASSVAGTGELFF.

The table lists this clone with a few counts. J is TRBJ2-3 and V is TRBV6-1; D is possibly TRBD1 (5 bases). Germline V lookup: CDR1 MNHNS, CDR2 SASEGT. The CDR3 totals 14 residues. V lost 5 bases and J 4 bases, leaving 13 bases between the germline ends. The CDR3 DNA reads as TGTGCCAGCAGTCTTTGGACACCAGCAGATACGCAGTATTTT. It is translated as CASSLWTPADTQYF.

CDR3 region: CASSALRGRSYEQYF. The CDR3 nucleotides read TGTGCCAGCAGTGCCCTCAGGGGCAGGTCCTACGAGCAGTACTTC. This sequence joins TRBV28 and TRBJ2-7; D perhaps matches TRBD1 (6 bases). With 5 bases removed from V and 1 base from J, the gap between germline ends came to 15 bases. CDR3 length equals 15 residues. Germline CDR1 MDHEN, CDR2 SYDVKM.

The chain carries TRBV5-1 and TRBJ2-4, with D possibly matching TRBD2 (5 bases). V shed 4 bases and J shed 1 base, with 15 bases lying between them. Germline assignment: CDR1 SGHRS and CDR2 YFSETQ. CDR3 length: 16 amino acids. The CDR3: CASSPTSGGAKNIQYF. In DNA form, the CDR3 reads TGCGCCAGCAGCCCCACCTCCGGCGGGGCCAAAAACATTCAGTACTTC.

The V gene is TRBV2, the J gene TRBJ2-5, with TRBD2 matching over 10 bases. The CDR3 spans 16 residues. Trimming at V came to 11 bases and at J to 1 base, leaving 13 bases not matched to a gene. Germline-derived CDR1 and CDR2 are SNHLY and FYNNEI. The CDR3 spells CALLGLAGVSQETQYF. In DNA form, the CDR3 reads TGTGCCCTTCTAGGGCTAGCGGGAGTCTCCCAAGAGACCCAGTACTTC.

CDR3 DNA: TGTGCCAGCAGTTCCTATAGCAATCAGCCCCAGCATTTT. The encoded protein is CASSSYSNQPQHF. The chain recombines TRBV6-6 with TRBJ1-5; no definite D call. V lost 4 bases and J lost 0, with 4 bases in between. CDR1 is MNHNY, CDR2 SVGAGI, per germline (reference sequence). This CDR3 is 13 amino acids long.

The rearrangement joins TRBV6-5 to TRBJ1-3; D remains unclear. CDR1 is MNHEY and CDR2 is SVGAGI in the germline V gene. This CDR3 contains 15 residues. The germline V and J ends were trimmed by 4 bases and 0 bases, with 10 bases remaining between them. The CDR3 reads CASSFEAPSGNTIYF. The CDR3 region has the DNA TGTGCCAGCAGTTTCGAGGCGCCCTCTGGAAACACCATATATTTT.

The CDR3 spells CASSAAGEEKLFF. Here the CDR3 DNA reads TGTGCCAGTAGTGCGGCAGGGGAGGAAAAACTGTTTTTT. The chain combines TRBV19 with TRBJ1-4; tentative D call: TRBD1 (6 bases). Germline CDR1 reads LNHDA; CDR2 reads SQIVND (reference sequence). The CDR3 spans 13 residues. V lost 5 bases and J lost 8, with 12 bases in between.

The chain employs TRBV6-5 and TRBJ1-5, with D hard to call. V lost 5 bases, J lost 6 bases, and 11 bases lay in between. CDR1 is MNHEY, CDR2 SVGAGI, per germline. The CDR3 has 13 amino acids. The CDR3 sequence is CASSVIRIQPQHF. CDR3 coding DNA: TGTGCCAGCAGTGTTATCAGGATTCAGCCCCAGCATTTT.

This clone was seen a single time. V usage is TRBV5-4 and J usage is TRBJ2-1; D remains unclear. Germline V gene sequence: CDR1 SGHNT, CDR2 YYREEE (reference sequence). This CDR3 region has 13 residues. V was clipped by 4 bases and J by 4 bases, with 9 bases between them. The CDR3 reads CASSTTIYNEQFF. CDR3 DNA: TGTGCCAGCAGCACCACTATATACAATGAGCAGTTCTTC.

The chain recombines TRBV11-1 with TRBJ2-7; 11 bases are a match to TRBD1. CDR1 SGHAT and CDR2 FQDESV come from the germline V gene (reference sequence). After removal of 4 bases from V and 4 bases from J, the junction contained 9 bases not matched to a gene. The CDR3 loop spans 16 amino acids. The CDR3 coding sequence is TGTGCCAGCAGCTCCCGGACAGGGGGCCGTGGGTACGAGCAGTACTTC. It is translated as CASSSRTGGRGYEQYF.

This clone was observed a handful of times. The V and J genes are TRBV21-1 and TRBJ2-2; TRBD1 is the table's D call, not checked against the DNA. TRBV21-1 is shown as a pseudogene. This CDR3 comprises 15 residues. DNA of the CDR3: TGTGCCAGCACGAGAGAACAGTCGAACACCGGGGAGCTGTTTTTT. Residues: CASTREQSNTGELFF.

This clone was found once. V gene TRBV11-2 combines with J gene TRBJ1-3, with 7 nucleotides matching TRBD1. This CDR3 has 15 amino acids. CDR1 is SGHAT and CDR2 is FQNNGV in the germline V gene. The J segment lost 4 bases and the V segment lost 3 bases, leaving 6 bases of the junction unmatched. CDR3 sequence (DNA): TGTGCCAGCAGCTTCCGACAGGGTATAGGAAACACCATATATTTT. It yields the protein CASSFRQGIGNTIYF.

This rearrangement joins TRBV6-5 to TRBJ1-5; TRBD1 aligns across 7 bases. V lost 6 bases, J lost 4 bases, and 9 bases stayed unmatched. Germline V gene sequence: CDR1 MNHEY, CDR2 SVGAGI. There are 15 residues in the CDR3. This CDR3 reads CASSPRGKGNQPQHF. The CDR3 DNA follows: TGTGCCAGCAGCCCCAGGGGGAAGGGGAATCAGCCCCAGCATTTT.

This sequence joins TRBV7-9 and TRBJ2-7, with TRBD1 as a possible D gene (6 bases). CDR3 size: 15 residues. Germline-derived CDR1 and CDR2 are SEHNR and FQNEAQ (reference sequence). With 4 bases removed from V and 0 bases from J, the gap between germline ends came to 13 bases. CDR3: CASSSGTKISYEQYF. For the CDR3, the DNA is TGTGCCAGCAGCTCCGGGACAAAAATCTCCTACGAGCAGTACTTC.

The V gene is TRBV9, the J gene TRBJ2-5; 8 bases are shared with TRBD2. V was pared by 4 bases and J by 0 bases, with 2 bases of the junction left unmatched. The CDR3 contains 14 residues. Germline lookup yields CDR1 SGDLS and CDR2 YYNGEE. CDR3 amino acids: CASSPGLDQETQYF. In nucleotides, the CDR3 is TGTGCCAGCAGCCCGGGACTAGACCAAGAGACCCAGTACTTC.

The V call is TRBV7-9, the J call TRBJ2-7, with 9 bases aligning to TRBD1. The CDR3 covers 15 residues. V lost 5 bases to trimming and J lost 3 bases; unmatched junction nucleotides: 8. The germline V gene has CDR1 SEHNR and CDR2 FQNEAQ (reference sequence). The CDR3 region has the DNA TGTGCCAGCAGCGCCCGGGACAGGGAAAACTACGAGCAGTACTTC. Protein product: CASSARDRENYEQYF.

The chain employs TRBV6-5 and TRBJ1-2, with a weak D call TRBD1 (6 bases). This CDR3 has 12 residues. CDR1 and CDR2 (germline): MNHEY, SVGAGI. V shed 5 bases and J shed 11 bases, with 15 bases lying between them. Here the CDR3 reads CASSDPGQGYTF. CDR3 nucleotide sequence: TGTGCCAGCAGTGATCCGGGACAAGGATACACCTTC.

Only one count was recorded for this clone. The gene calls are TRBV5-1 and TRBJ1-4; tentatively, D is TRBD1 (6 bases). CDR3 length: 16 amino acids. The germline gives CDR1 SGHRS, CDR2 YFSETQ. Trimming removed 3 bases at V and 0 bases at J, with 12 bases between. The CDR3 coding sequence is TGCGCCAGCAGCTCTGGGGACACACCAACTAATGAAAAACTGTTTTTT. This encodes CASSSGDTPTNEKLFF.

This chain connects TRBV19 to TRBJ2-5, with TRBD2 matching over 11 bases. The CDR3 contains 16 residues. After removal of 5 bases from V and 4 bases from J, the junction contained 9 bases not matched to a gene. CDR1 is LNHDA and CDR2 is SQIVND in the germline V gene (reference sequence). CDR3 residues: CASSLTSGGIGETQYF. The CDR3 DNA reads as TGTGCCAGTAGTCTAACTAGCGGGGGTATAGGAGAGACCCAGTACTTC. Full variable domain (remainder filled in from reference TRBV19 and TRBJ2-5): DGGITQSPKYLFRKEGQNVTLSCEQNLNHDAMYWYRQDPGQGLRLIYYSQIVNDFQKGDIAEGYSVSREKKESFPLTVTSAQKNPTAFYLCASSLTSGGIGETQYFGPGTRLLVL.